The source of this T cell receptor beta chain is a study of cytomegalovirus exposure and HLA in healthy donors. PCR involved 60 Vbeta and 13 Jbeta primers. Assay: immunoSEQ multiplex PCR; the TCRdb copy retains only in-frame clones and omits some. Among roughly 150,000 clones listed, 60% to 80% were seen once. The CDR3 extends over 14 amino acids. Germline CDR1 and CDR2: SGHRS and YFSETQ. Trimming removed 2 bases from V and 3 bases from J; junction bases left unmatched: 5. General study findings and limits: For presence/absence analyses, sequencing depth was assumed to be roughly uniform across donors. Per a later analysis, 15,000 to 20,000 TCR beta sequences showed association with HLA alleles at 0.05 false discovery rate. HLA restriction was apparent for most CMV-associated TCR beta chains in a later analysis.

On this clone itself: Its antigen is currently unknown.

This rearrangement joins TRBV5-1 to TRBJ2-7; 7 bases align to TRBD1. The sequencing input was PBMCs. The TCR originated in a male donor in good health and CMV-seronegative. In DNA, the CDR3 is TGCGCCAGCAGCTTTGGGACAGTGGACTACGAGCAGTACTTC. Translated, it gives CASSFGTVDYEQYF.